What follows is one TCR beta chain and its context. These data belong to a study of blood T cell repertoires in COVID-19. The CDR3 totals 16 residues. Trimming removed 4 bases from V and 3 bases from J, with 15 bases in between. The germline V gene encodes CDR1 MNHEY and CDR2 SVGEGT. In the original analysis: Amplifying reference gene primers gave estimates of nucleated cell counts. Produced via immunoSEQ multiplex PCR; TCRdb's table is partial and in-frame only. The DNA was the basis for D and trimming; V, J and clone size are from that table. The sample lists over 130,000 clones; roughly 88% were seen once.

V gene TRBV6-2 or TRBV6-3 combines with J gene TRBJ2-2, with no clear D. Sequenced material: peripheral blood. This TCR derives from a human donor in a cohort sampled during active COVID-19. CDR3 sequence: CASSSLGSPDTGELFF. CDR3 nucleotide sequence: TGTGCCAGCAGTTCCCTGGGCAGTCCGGACACCGGGGAGCTGTTTTTT.